These 24 T cell receptor beta chains were all obtained from the same sample, sequenced in a study of T cell repertoires in cytomegalovirus infection. TCRdb ran MiXCR on the reads and lists one entry per CDR3 protein. Of some 700,000 distinct CDR3 sequences in the sample, roughly 36% are singletons; the top ten hold about 20%. For these receptors, no antigen is known. The sample in question was cultured PBMCs, obtained from culture after CMV antigen stimulation. The origin of the receptors is a human donor in good health (CMV status not recorded). Some clones in this sample may be carry-over from other donors' samples.

The chain uses TRBV2 and TRBJ2-2; no firm D call. This CDR3 spans 13 amino acids. Germline loops: CDR1 SNHLY, CDR2 FYNNEI. V dropped 3 bases and J dropped 7 bases, with 9 bases sitting between them. The CDR3 loop reads CASSESPGGELFF. The DNA for the CDR3 is TGTGCCAGCAGTGAGAGCCCGGGCGGGGAGCTGTTTTTT.

CDR3 nucleotides: TGTGCCAGCAGTTCCGGGCCGGGAGATACGCAGTATTTT. Translating it yields CASSSGPGDTQYF. The V call is TRBV28, the J call TRBJ2-3; D remains unclear. There are 13 residues in the CDR3. V lost 4 bases and J 5 bases, leaving 10 bases between the germline ends. CDR1 and CDR2 (germline): MDHEN, SYDVKM.

The chain's CDR3 is CASSDDHTDTQYF. The DNA for the CDR3 is TGTGCCAGCAGTGACGATCACACAGATACGCAGTATTTT. This sequence joins TRBV3-1 and TRBJ2-3; D not resolved. The CDR3 covers 13 residues. Germline-derived CDR1 and CDR2 are LGHDT and YNNKEL (reference sequence). The V and J ends lost 6 bases and 2 bases respectively, with 9 bases between them.

This sequence joins TRBV20-1 and TRBJ1-6; D is ambiguous. The CDR3 covers 13 residues. V gave up 6 bases and J gave up 3 bases, with 9 bases separating them. Germline CDR1 reads DFQATT; CDR2 reads SNEGSKA (reference sequence). CDR3 loop: CSATRDYNSPLHF. The CDR3 DNA reads as TGCAGTGCCACGCGGGACTATAATTCACCCCTCCACTTT.

This clonotype occurred a few times. V gene TRBV19 combines with J gene TRBJ1-5; D is perhaps TRBD1 (5 bases). Germline CDR1 and CDR2: LNHDA and SQIVND (reference sequence). The V end was cut by 0 bases, the J end by 4 bases, with 13 bases between. This CDR3 has 16 residues. The CDR3 loop reads CASSIDPGAGNQPQHF. The CDR3 DNA reads as TGTGCCAGTAGTATAGACCCTGGAGCAGGGAATCAGCCCCAGCATTTT.

This clonotype was counted between two and nine times. This chain connects TRBV11-2 to TRBJ2-3; D is unclear. Trimming cost V 5 bases and J 0 bases, with 12 bases left between them. Germline CDR1 SGHAT, CDR2 FQNNGV. The CDR3 is 15 amino acids. The CDR3 spells CASSPSRRSTDTQYF. The CDR3 DNA reads TGTGCCAGCAGCCCAAGCCGCAGAAGCACAGATACGCAGTATTTT.

This clonotype was observed a few times. The rearrangement uses TRBV7-2 and TRBJ1-2; 9 bases fit TRBD1. V shed 5 bases, J shed 7 bases, and the junction held 8 bases outside the gene matches. This CDR3 has 14 residues. Germline CDR1 SGHTA, CDR2 FQGNSA. The CDR3 DNA reads as TGTGCCAGCAGCCACAGGGGGCCCGCGACTGGCTACACCTTC. The encoded protein is CASSHRGPATGYTF.

This clonotype was counted only a few times. The chain combines TRBV4-1 with TRBJ1-4; possibly TRBD1 for D (5 bases). The V gene lost 3 bases and the J gene lost 2 bases, with 13 bases spanning the gap. This CDR3 has 16 amino acids. Germline-derived CDR1 and CDR2 are MGHRA and YSYEKL. The CDR3 DNA follows: TGCGCCAGCAGCCAGGGTCCAGGGAGGACTAATGAAAAACTGTTTTTT. This gives the protein CASSQGPGRTNEKLFF.

This clonotype turned up a few times. The V call is TRBV4-2, the J call TRBJ1-5, with D hard to call. The CDR3 contains 15 residues. Germline V lookup: CDR1 LGHNA, CDR2 YNFKEQ. Deletions cut 0 bases from V and 5 bases from J, with 11 bases between. The CDR3 nucleotides are TGTGCCAGCAGCCAAGATAGGAGGTCGGATCAGCCCCAGCATTTT. Its translation: CASSQDRRSDQPQHF.

The chain couples TRBV29-1 to TRBJ1-4; TRBD1 matches at 9 bases. Germline V gene data show CDR1 as SQVTM and CDR2 as ANQGSEA. The CDR3 is 12 residues long. The junction had 4 bases not matched to a gene; V was cut back by 7 bases and J by 7 bases. In nucleotides, the CDR3 is TGCAGCGCGGGACAGGGAGGTGAAAAACTGTTTTTT. Protein sequence: CSAGQGGEKLFF.

The chain uses TRBV27 and TRBJ2-1; D might be TRBD1 or TRBD2, each matching 5 bases. This CDR3 spans 13 amino acids. V lost 7 bases and J 8 bases, leaving 15 bases between the germline ends. Germline CDR1 is MNHEY and CDR2 is SMNVEV (reference sequence). The CDR3 loop reads CASTRGPTYEQFF. The CDR3, as DNA: TGTGCCAGCACACGGGGACCTACGTATGAGCAGTTCTTC.

The gene calls are TRBV5-5 and TRBJ2-5; D gene uncertain. The germline gives CDR1 SGHKS, CDR2 YYEKEE (reference sequence). CDR3 length: 16 amino acids. Trimming cost V 4 bases and J 4 bases, with 20 bases left between them. The CDR3 here is CASSPPPMIGSETQYF. The CDR3, as DNA: TGTGCCAGCAGCCCCCCCCCAATGATCGGTTCAGAGACCCAGTACTTC.

The chain joins TRBV15 to TRBJ1-1, with D unresolved. This CDR3 region has 11 residues. Germline V gene sequence: CDR1 LNHNV, CDR2 YYDKDF (reference sequence). Trimming removed 1 base from V and 8 bases from J, with 5 bases in between. DNA for the CDR3: TGTGCCACCAGCAGAGGGTACGAAGCTTTCTTT. It translates to CATSRGYEAFF. The full variable domain, completed using reference TRBV15 and TRBJ1-1, is DAMVIQNPRYQVTQFGKPVTLSCSQTLNHNVMYWYQQKSSQAPKLLFHYYDKDFNNEADTPDNFQSRRPNTSFCFLDIRSPGLGDTAMYLCATSRGYEAFFGQGTRLTVV.

This clonotype appeared many times. This chain links TRBV7-8 with TRBJ2-3; no reliable D call. This CDR3 region has 13 residues. Germline loops: CDR1 SGHVS, CDR2 FQNEAQ. Trimming left V 4 bases short and J 2 bases short, with 7 bases between. The CDR3 region is CASSSPYTDTQYF. Written as DNA, the CDR3 is TGTGCCAGCAGCTCACCGTACACAGATACGCAGTATTTT. Drawing the rest from reference TRBV7-8 and TRBJ2-3, the complete variable domain is GAGVSQSPRYKVAKRGQDVALRCDPISGHVSLFWYQQALGQGPEFLTYFQNEAQLDKSGLPSDRFFAERPEGSVSTLKIQRTQQEDSAVYLCASSSPYTDTQYFGPGTRLTVL.

This chain connects TRBV27 to TRBJ1-1, with D perhaps matching TRBD1 (5 bases). Trimming pared 3 bases from V and 0 bases from J, leaving 17 bases between. Germline lookup yields CDR1 MNHEY and CDR2 SMNVEV (reference sequence). This CDR3 has 17 residues. In DNA form, the CDR3 reads TGTGCCAGCAGTTTTCGAGGGGCGCTGAGCATGAACACTGAAGCTTTCTTT. Protein: CASSFRGALSMNTEAFF.

The V call is TRBV19, the J call TRBJ2-6; possibly TRBD1 for D (6 bases). Trimming cost V 9 bases and J 1 base, with 16 bases left between them. Per germline, CDR1 LNHDA and CDR2 SQIVND (reference sequence). This CDR3 spans 16 amino acids. CDR3 loop: CASAWGLASGANVLTF. The CDR3 DNA reads as TGTGCCAGCGCATGGGGGCTAGCTTCTGGGGCCAACGTCCTGACTTTC. Based on the CDR3 plus reference TRBV19 and TRBJ2-6, the full variable domain is DGGITQSPKYLFRKEGQNVTLSCEQNLNHDAMYWYRQDPGQGLRLIYYSQIVNDFQKGDIAEGYSVSREKKESFPLTVTSAQKNPTAFYLCASAWGLASGANVLTFGAGSRLTVL.

This clonotype was seen only a few times. The chain carries TRBV12-3 or TRBV12-4 and TRBJ2-1, with D possibly matching TRBD2 (6 bases). Trimming pared 5 bases from V and 7 bases from J, leaving 21 bases between. The CDR3 extends over 16 amino acids. CDR3 sequence: CASSGPGLPGYNEQFF. DNA for the CDR3: TGTGCCAGCAGTGGCCCGGGACTCCCGGGCTATAATGAGCAGTTCTTC.

This chain connects TRBV20-1 to TRBJ2-7, with TRBD1 as a possible D gene (6 bases). The germline V and J ends were trimmed by 2 bases and 4 bases, with 12 bases remaining between them. Germline V gene data show CDR1 as DFQATT and CDR2 as SNEGSKA (reference sequence). This CDR3 is 13 amino acids long. The chain's CDR3 is CSARMGHRYEQYF. The CDR3 coding sequence is TGCAGTGCTAGAATGGGACACCGGTACGAGCAGTACTTC.

V usage is TRBV6-2 or TRBV6-3 and J usage is TRBJ2-7, with 12 bases identical to TRBD2. The trim removed 6 bases at V and 3 bases at J, leaving 6 bases unmatched. The CDR3 loop spans 15 amino acids. The germline gives CDR1 MNHEY, CDR2 SVGEGT. DNA of the CDR3: TGTGCCAGCAGCCAGAGGACTAGCGGGGTCTACGAGCAGTACTTC. It codes for CASSQRTSGVYEQYF.

The gene calls are TRBV5-1 and TRBJ2-1; TRBD1 or TRBD2 may be the D gene (7 bases each). Trimming took 4 bases from V and 6 from J, leaving 14 bases between them. The germline V gene encodes CDR1 SGHRS and CDR2 YFSETQ. The CDR3 sequence is 14 residues long. The CDR3 sequence: CASSTQGGANEQFF. DNA for the CDR3: TGCGCCAGCAGCACCCAGGGGGGGGCCAATGAGCAGTTCTTC.

This rearrangement joins TRBV27 to TRBJ2-2; D is unresolved. V was clipped by 3 bases and J by 7 bases, with 6 bases between them. Per the germline V gene, CDR1 is MNHEY and CDR2 is SMNVEV (reference sequence). The CDR3 covers 12 residues. CDR3 in DNA: TGTGCCAGCAGTTTCAAGTACGGGGAGCTGTTTTTT. It yields the protein CASSFKYGELFF.

This clonotype was seen repeatedly, ten times or more. V and J are TRBV7-2 and TRBJ2-5; D call uncertain. V was clipped by 5 bases and J by 1 base, with 11 bases between them. CDR1 is SGHTA and CDR2 is FQGNSA in the germline V gene. This CDR3 has 14 residues. This CDR3 is CASSPPDGQETQYF. The CDR3 DNA is TGTGCCAGCAGCCCCCCCGACGGCCAAGAGACCCAGTACTTC.

This clonotype was picked up a small number of times. The V gene is TRBV18, the J gene TRBJ2-5; D may be TRBD1 (6 bases). The CDR3 extends over 14 amino acids. Germline assignment: CDR1 KGHSH and CDR2 LQKENI. With 3 bases removed from V and 5 bases from J, the gap between germline ends came to 13 bases. DNA of the CDR3: TGTGCCAGCTCACCGGGGCAGGGGAGCGAGACCCAGTACTTC. It translates to CASSPGQGSETQYF. The variable domain in full, completed from reference TRBV18 and TRBJ2-5, reads NAGVMQNPRHLVRRRGQEARLRCSPMKGHSHVYWYRQLPEEGLKFMVYLQKENIIDESGMPKERFSAEFPKEGPSILRIQQVVRGDSAAYFCASSPGQGSETQYFGPGTRLLVL.

The gene calls are TRBV12-3 or TRBV12-4 and TRBJ2-1, with D hard to call. V shed 6 bases and J shed 10 bases, with 13 bases lying between them. This CDR3 has 12 amino acids. The DNA of the CDR3 is TGTGCCAGCAGCTACCCCCTTGGGGAGCAGTTCTTC. Its translation: CASSYPLGEQFF.